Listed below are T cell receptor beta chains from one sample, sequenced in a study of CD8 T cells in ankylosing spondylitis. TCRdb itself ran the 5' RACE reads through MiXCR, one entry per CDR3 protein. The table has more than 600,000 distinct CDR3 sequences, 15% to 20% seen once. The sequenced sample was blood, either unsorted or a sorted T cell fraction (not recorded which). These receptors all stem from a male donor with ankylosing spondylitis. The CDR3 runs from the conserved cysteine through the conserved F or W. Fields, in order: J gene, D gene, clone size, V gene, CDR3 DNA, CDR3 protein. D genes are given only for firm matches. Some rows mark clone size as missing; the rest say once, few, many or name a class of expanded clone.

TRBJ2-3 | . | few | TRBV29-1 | TGCAGCGTTGATGGGGGCAGCCGAAGGCCCGATACGCAGTATTTT | CSVDGGSRRPDTQYF
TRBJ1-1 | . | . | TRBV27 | TGTGCCAGCAGTTTAGTGGGCTACGGTGAAGCTTTCTTT | CASSLVGYGEAFF
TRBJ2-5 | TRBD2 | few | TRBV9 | TGTGCCAGCAGCGTTGGGGGACTAGCGGGGGAGCAAGAGACCCAGTACTTC | CASSVGGLAGEQETQYF
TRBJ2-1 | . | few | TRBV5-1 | TGCGCCAGCAGCCCGGGACCCGGACATGAGCAGTTCTTC | CASSPGPGHEQFF
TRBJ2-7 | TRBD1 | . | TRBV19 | TGTGCCAGTAGTAAAGGACAGGTTCGCTCCTACGAGCAGTACTTC | CASSKGQVRSYEQYF
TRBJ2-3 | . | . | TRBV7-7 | TGTGCTAGCAGCCCGAGCGGGGAGGGGGCAGATACGCAGTATTTT | CASSPSGEGADTQYF
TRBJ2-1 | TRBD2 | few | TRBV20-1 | TGCAGTGCTAGATCCGGGACTAGTTATTACAATGAGCAGTTCTTC | CSARSGTSYYNEQFF
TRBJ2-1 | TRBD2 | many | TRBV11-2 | TGTGCGAGTAAAGCGGGAGGGCGCCTATACAATGAGCAGTTCTTC | CASKAGGRLYNEQFF
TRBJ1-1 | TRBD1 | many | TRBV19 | TGTGCCAGCAGTCTACAGGGGGCGAACACTGAAGCTTTCTTT | CASSLQGANTEAFF
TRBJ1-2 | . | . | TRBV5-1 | TGCGCCAGCAGCTTGGATGGCAACCCCAGGGAGTATGGCTACACCTTC | CASSLDGNPREYGYTF
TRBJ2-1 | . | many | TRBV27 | TGTGCCAGCAGTTGGGAAGGTACCTACAATGAGCAGTTCTTC | CASSWEGTYNEQFF
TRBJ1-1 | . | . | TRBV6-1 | TGTGCCAGCAGTGAAGGAGGGCTCGCTTTCTTT | CASSEGGLAFF
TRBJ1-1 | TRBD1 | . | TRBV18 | TGTGCCAGCTCCCCGAGACAGGGGTTGCTTGAAGCTTTCTTT | CASSPRQGLLEAFF
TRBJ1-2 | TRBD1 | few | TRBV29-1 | TGCAGCGTTGAGGGGGACAGGGTAGGCTACACCTTC | CSVEGDRVGYTF
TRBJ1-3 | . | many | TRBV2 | TGTGCCAGCAGTGAAGCTGGCCGGATCTCTGGAAACACCATATATTTT | CASSEAGRISGNTIYF
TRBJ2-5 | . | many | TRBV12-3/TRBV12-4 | TGCGCCAGCAGCTTCAGGGGTCAAGAGACCCAGTACTTC | CASSFRGQETQYF
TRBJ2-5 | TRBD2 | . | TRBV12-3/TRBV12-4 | TGTGCCAGCAGCCCCGCTAGCGGGAAGGATTATGGGACCCAGTACTTC | CASSPASGKDYGTQYF
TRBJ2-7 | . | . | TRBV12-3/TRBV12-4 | TGTGCCAGCAGTCCAAGGGTTAAGGGAATCACCGACGAGCAGTACTTC | CASSPRVKGITDEQYF
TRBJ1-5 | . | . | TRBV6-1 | TGTGCCAGCAAGTGGGGCCGAAGCGGTGTTCAGCCCCAGCATTTT | CASKWGRSGVQPQHF
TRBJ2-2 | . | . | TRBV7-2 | TGTGCCAGCAGCTCTAGCGGACAGACCGGGGAGCTGTTTTTT | CASSSSGQTGELFF
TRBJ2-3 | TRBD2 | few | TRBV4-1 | TGCGCCAGCAGCCAGGGACTAGCGGCTGGCACAGATACGCAGTATTTT | CASSQGLAAGTDTQYF
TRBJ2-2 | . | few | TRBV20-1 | TGCAGTGCTATGGGGGGCCGGGAGCTGTTTTTT | CSAMGGRELFF
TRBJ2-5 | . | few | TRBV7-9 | TGTGCCAGCAGCTTAAGCAAAAAAGAGACCCAGTACTTC | CASSLSKKETQYF
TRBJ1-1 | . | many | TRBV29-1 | TGCAGCGTTGAGGAGTGGGGCACTGAAGCTTTCTTT | CSVEEWGTEAFF
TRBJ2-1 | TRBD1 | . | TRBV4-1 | TGCGCCAGCAGCCAAGCTTGGGGGACAGGGCCCTACAATGAGCAGTTCTTC | CASSQAWGTGPYNEQFF